The 18 T cell receptor beta chains listed next were all sequenced from one sample in a study of tumor and adjacent non-tumor tissue in lung cancer. TCRbeta libraries were built with three rounds of nested PCR, modified from ARM-PCR. One entry per CDR3 protein, called by TCRdb with MiXCR from the multiplex PCR reads. In the table there are about 75,000 distinct CDR3 sequences, around 77% of which are singletons. No cell sorting was done before RNA was extracted from the tissue. What was sequenced was lung tumor tissue. The receptors derive from a woman in her 50s with non-small cell lung cancer.

The chain recombines TRBV24-1 with TRBJ2-5, with 7 bases lining up with TRBD1. Looked up from germline, CDR1 is KGHDR and CDR2 is SFDVKD. The ends lost 11 bases at V and 5 bases at J; junction bases unmatched: 13. There are 14 residues in the CDR3. This CDR3 is CAIAKQGRGETQYF. Here the CDR3 DNA reads TGTGCCATCGCAAAACAGGGGCGAGGGGAGACCCAGTACTTC.

Comment on this clonotype: The junction departs from germline at one end; a sequencing error may be responsible. The rearrangement joins TRBV29-1 to TRBJ2-1; 8 nucleotides line up with TRBD1. The CDR3 consists of 15 residues. From germline, CDR1 is SQVTM and CDR2 ANQGSEA. The CDR3 protein is CSIDSSGQGMGEQFF. Written as DNA, the CDR3 is TGCAGCATTGATTCTTCCGGACAGGGAATGGGTGAGCAGTTCTTC.

This rearrangement joins TRBV6-2 or TRBV6-3 to TRBJ2-2, with a possible D match to TRBD1 (5 bases). The CDR3 sequence is 16 residues long. Germline V gene sequence: CDR1 MNHEY, CDR2 SVGEGT. The V and J ends lost 8 bases and 5 bases respectively, with 21 bases between them. This chain's CDR3 is CASGRLGHGLTGELFF. Written as DNA, the CDR3 is TGTGCCAGCGGCCGCCTTGGACACGGGCTAACCGGGGAGCTGTTTTTT.

As regards this clonotype: Being one base from a much bigger clone, this may be a read error. The V gene is TRBV28, the J gene TRBJ1-1; perhaps TRBD1 as D (5 bases). Germline loops: CDR1 MDHEN, CDR2 SYDVKM. The length of the CDR3 is 13 residues. The CDR3 DNA is TGTGCCAGCATGAGGGGCTCACTCACTGAAGCTCTCTTT. It translates to CASMRGSLTEALF.

This sequence joins TRBV12-3 or TRBV12-4 and TRBJ2-3; 10 bases align to TRBD2. Losses at the gene ends were 3 bases for V and 7 bases for J; bases not matched to a gene: 13. This CDR3 has 17 residues. This CDR3 reads CASSFPWGASGRNTQYF. CDR3 nucleotide sequence: TGTGCCAGCAGTTTTCCATGGGGGGCTAGCGGGAGAAATACGCAGTATTTT.

Details on this clonotype: The conserved phenylalanine or tryptophan normally closing the CDR3 is absent here, so this likely arose from a read error. The chain couples TRBV29-1 to TRBJ2-3; 8 bases map to TRBD1. The CDR3 extends over 14 amino acids. In germline, CDR1 is SQVTM, CDR2 ANQGSEA. The CDR3 loop is CSVDGTGAGGTQYC. CDR3 in DNA: TGCAGTGTTGACGGGACAGGAGCAGGAGGTACGCAGTATTGT.

This clonotype was counted a single time. At one end, the junction sequence differs from germline, possibly due to a read error. V usage is TRBV20-1 and J usage is TRBJ2-7; 8 bases are shared with TRBD2. Germline-derived CDR1 and CDR2 are DFQATT and SNEGSKA (reference sequence). This CDR3 comprises 14 residues. The CDR3 protein is CGAGGTSGIYEQYF. DNA of the CDR3: TGCGGTGCTGGCGGGACTAGTGGTATCTACGAGCAGTACTTC.

With regard to this clonotype: The junction differs from germline at one of its ends, possibly a read error. The V and J genes are TRBV7-9 and TRBJ2-7; D remains unclear. Looked up from germline, CDR1 is SEHNR and CDR2 is FQNEAQ (reference sequence). This CDR3 has 13 residues. Here the CDR3 reads CTSSAGADYEQYF. The CDR3 DNA follows: TGTACCAGCAGCGCCGGCGCTGATTACGAGCAGTACTTC.

Of note for this clonotype: Germline and junction disagree at one end, which may indicate a read error. J is TRBJ1-2 and V is TRBV5-6; D is ambiguous. Germline CDR1 reads SGHDT; CDR2 reads YYEEEE. CDR3 size: 15 residues. CDR3 coding DNA: TGTGCCAGCAGCTTTGGCATGGGAGAGGGCTATGGCTACATCTTC. Translation gives CASSFGMGEGYGYIF.

The chain couples TRBV6-6 to TRBJ1-6; the match to TRBD1 covers 10 bases. The CDR3 has 14 amino acids. The germline CDR1 and CDR2 sequences are MNHNY and SVGAGI (reference sequence). The CDR3 is CANSQGQGFSPLHF. The CDR3 bases are TGTGCTAACAGTCAGGGACAGGGGTTTTCACCCCTCCACTTT.

This clonotype was found many times. V usage is TRBV7-9 and J usage is TRBJ2-3; no firm D call. V was clipped by 2 bases and J by 0 bases, with 6 bases between them. The CDR3 is made up of 14 amino acids. Germline CDR1 and CDR2: SEHNR and FQNEAQ (reference sequence). The CDR3 region is CASSLITSTDTQYF. The CDR3 nucleotides are TGTGCCAGCAGCTTAATCACGAGCACAGATACGCAGTATTTT.

This clonotype occurred many times. The V gene is TRBV29-1, the J gene TRBJ2-1; the D is unclear. From germline, CDR1 is SQVTM and CDR2 ANQGSEA. V lost 3 bases and J lost 0, with 6 bases in between. The CDR3 spans 13 residues. CDR3 coding DNA: TGCAGCGTTGATGCTCTCTCCTACAATGAGCAGTTCTTC. This gives the protein CSVDALSYNEQFF.

Notes on this clonotype: This may stem from a read error, because a much larger clone lies one nucleotide away. V and J are TRBV20-1 and TRBJ2-7, with D uncertain. Deletions cut 3 bases from V and 4 bases from J, with 13 bases between. CDR3 size: 13 residues. CDR1 and CDR2 from the germline V gene are DFQATT and SNEGSKA (reference sequence). This CDR3 is CSAREQNTYEQYF. The CDR3 nucleotides are TGCAGTGCTAGGGAACAAAATACGTACGAGCAGTACTTC.

The chain employs TRBV6-1 and TRBJ2-2; D uncertain. CDR3 length: 15 amino acids. Germline lookup yields CDR1 MNHNS and CDR2 SASEGT. Trimming took 3 bases from V and 6 from J, leaving 14 bases between them. CDR3 sequence (DNA): TGTGCCAGCAGTGACCAGGTCACCCACGCCGGGGAGCTGTTTTTT. Amino acid sequence: CASSDQVTHAGELFF.

On this clonotype: At one end, the junction sequence differs from germline, possibly due to a read error. This chain uses TRBV6-6 with TRBJ2-1; 9 nucleotides match TRBD2. The V gene's germline CDR1 is MNHNY and CDR2 SVGAGI (reference sequence). The CDR3 spans 14 residues. The CDR3 loop reads CASSSGRTYNEQFF. Here the CDR3 DNA reads TGTGCCAGCAGTAGCGGGAGGACCTATAATGAGCAGTTCTTC.

This clonotype was counted between two and nine times. The chain recombines TRBV12-3 or TRBV12-4 with TRBJ2-2; 15 bases fit TRBD2. The CDR3 runs to 18 residues. V dropped 6 bases and J dropped 17; count of bases not matched to a gene: 22. CDR3 in DNA: TGTGCCAGCAGAGGACTAGCGGGAGGGTCAGGAGTCACCGGGGGGCTATTTTTT. Protein product: CASRGLAGGSGVTGGLFF.

Details on this clonotype: The missing conserved phenylalanine or tryptophan at the end of this CDR3 makes a read error likely. This chain joins TRBV11-2 and TRBJ1-2, with TRBD1 matching 9 bases. The CDR3 loop spans 12 amino acids. Trimming at V came to 10 bases and at J to 9 bases, leaving 9 bases not matched to a gene. Germline CDR1 SGHAT, CDR2 FQNNGV. Here the CDR3 DNA reads TGTGCCAACACCCGGACAGGGGAAAGCTACACCTTA. Amino acids: CANTRTGESYTL.

About this clonotype itself: A junction boundary mismatches the germline segment, possibly from a read error. The gene calls are TRBV5-6 and TRBJ2-5; weak D call: TRBD1 (6 bases). Germline lookup yields CDR1 SGHDT and CDR2 YYEEEE. The CDR3 is made up of 15 amino acids. This CDR3 is CDSSWRTGMGETQYF. The CDR3 DNA sequence: TGTGACAGCAGCTGGCGAACAGGGATGGGGGAGACTCAGTACTTC.